This is a list of T cell receptor beta chains from one sample in a study of T cell responses to AZD1222 COVID-19 vaccine. Using immunoSEQ multiplex PCR, the repertoire was profiled, and TCRdb retains in-frame clones only, with some absent. The sample lists under 170,000 clones; 94% were seen once. Sequencing was performed on peripheral blood, taken on day 0 of AZD1222 vaccination. The receptors come from an adult in good health. CDR3s include the opening cysteine and the closing phenylalanine or tryptophan. Fields, in order: CDR3 length, J gene, V gene, CDR3 protein.

>15|TRBJ2-1|TRBV5-1
CASSLDGEPYNEQFF
>16|TRBJ1-6|TRBV27
CASSFSTGTWNSPLHF
>14|TRBJ1-5|TRBV2
CASSEGTPYQPQHF
>13|TRBJ1-1|TRBV19
CASSPGGWGEAFF
>13|TRBJ1-1|TRBV4-2
CASSHTGGIEAFF
>14|TRBJ2-2|TRBV7-9
CASSLGANTGELFF
>12|TRBJ2-3|TRBV2
CGPASRTDTQYF
>13|TRBJ1-2|TRBV5-1
CASSSGIESGYTF
>15|TRBJ2-2|TRBV11-2
CASSHLASNTGELFF
>15|TRBJ2-5|TRBV5-4
CASSLDPGRRETQYF
>11|TRBJ2-3|TRBV7-9
CASSLVDTQYF
>15|TRBJ1-2|TRBV7-9
CASSLVDRGSYGYTF
>15|TRBJ1-1|TRBV19
CASEGGVRMNTEAFF
>15|TRBJ1-6|TRBV5-1
CASSLDPSGGPPLHF
>16|TRBJ2-6|TRBV5-4
CASSPTSGLGANVLTF
>15|TRBJ1-5|TRBV6-5
CASSYTQGDNQPQHF
>16|TRBJ2-2|TRBV4-2
CASSPRKDQTPGELFF
>16|TRBJ2-1|TRBV5-6
CASSLGLAGYYNEQFF
>14|TRBJ1-5|TRBV2
CASSSGTGGQPQHF
>12|TRBJ1-6|TRBV3-1/TRBV3-2
CASSQFDSPLHF
>16|TRBJ1-5|TRBV28
CASSFPGTWVNQPQHF
>16|TRBJ1-2|TRBV19
CASSIPPQVGYYGYTF
>15|TRBJ1-2|TRBV9
CASSVQGRATYGYTF
>14|TRBJ1-2|TRBV18
CASSPDRGDYGYTF
>13|TRBJ1-6|TRBV19
CASRPGYNSPLHF
>16|TRBJ2-3|TRBV3-1/TRBV3-2
CASSQDGGGGTDTQYF
>17|TRBJ2-3|TRBV28
CASSFSGGGTNTDTQYF
>14|TRBJ1-5|TRBV2
CASSPTGFDQPQHF
>13|TRBJ2-5|TRBV3-1/TRBV3-2
CASSRGAQETQYF
>15|TRBJ1-1|TRBV28
CASSLGRVMNTEAFF
>14|TRBJ1-3|TRBV19
CASSIGLAGNTIYF
>14|TRBJ1-2|TRBV3-1/TRBV3-2
CASSQSVQGQGYTF
>13|TRBJ1-1|TRBV12-3/TRBV12-4
CASSSREGTEAFF
>13|TRBJ1-2|TRBV19
CASSIRANYGYTF
>15|TRBJ2-1|TRBV5-4
CASSRPGQFYNEQFF
>14|TRBJ1-1|TRBV5-6
CASSLVGLNTEAFF
>17|TRBJ1-1|TRBV28
CASSRAGRSPRDTEAFF
>15|TRBJ1-4|TRBV4-1
CASSPRTADNEKLFF
>13|TRBJ1-2|TRBV6-5
CASRTDINYGYTF
>18|TRBJ1-6|TRBV5-6
CASSLGQGFVWWNSPLHF
>15|TRBJ1-2|TRBV25-1
CASSEPGTGAWGYTF
>14|TRBJ1-1|TRBV29-1
CSVRDRGKNTEAFF
>14|TRBJ1-1|TRBV6-6
CASSYEAGHTEAFF
>13|TRBJ1-2|TRBV18
CASSPPPHYGYTF
>14|TRBJ1-4|TRBV4-1
CASSRVGANEKLFF
>13|TRBJ1-2|TRBV6-6
CASTKGLGLGYTF
>12|TRBJ1-1|TRBV12-3/TRBV12-4
CASSFYGTEAFF
>14|TRBJ2-1|TRBV18
CASSPQNRLDEQFF
>15|TRBJ1-5|TRBV25-1
CASSGTGISNQPQHF
>13|TRBJ1-1|TRBV5-1
CASKLNYRQTAFF
>14|TRBJ2-5|TRBV9
CASSAGTGVETQYF
>12|TRBJ1-6|TRBV6-5
CASSLPRSPLHF
>13|TRBJ1-1|TRBV9
CASSASGATEAFF
>14|TRBJ1-1|TRBV18
CASSPTGERGEAFF
>14|TRBJ1-1|TRBV11-1
CASSLDRGNTEAFF
>15|TRBJ1-1|TRBV9
CASSPQVLAITEAFF
>16|TRBJ2-2|TRBV9
CASSVVLEAQYGELFF
>17|TRBJ2-1|TRBV2
CASSDISAGSSYNEQFF
>13|TRBJ1-1|TRBV9
CASSAPSNTEAFF